The T cell receptor beta chain under discussion was sequenced for a study of CXCR3-negative and CXCR3-positive naive CD8 T cells. Study observations and caveats: Naive cells, whether CXCR3-negative or CXCR3-positive, had similar TRBV-TRBJ usage, while memory cells differed.

As for this clonotype: What it binds is unknown.

This CDR3 has 17 residues. The germline V gene has CDR1 MGHDK and CDR2 SYGVNS. UMI-labeled 5' RACE TRB cDNA libraries were prepared from the cells. For each CDR3 protein, TCRdb gives one entry from its re-call of the 5' RACE reads, without DNA. This sample's table reports several thousand distinct CDR3 sequences. The sorting of each CD8+ T cell subset was done in triplicate, at 250,000 to 300,000 cells each. The sequenced sample was naive CXCR3- CD8+ T cells from blood. Subset: CD45RO-CCR7+CD27+CD95- naive CD8+ T cells lacking CXCR3 (TNR3-). This TCR was recovered from a human donor in good health. Some clones in this sample may be carry-over from other donors' samples. This chain links TRBV25-1 with TRBJ2-3; absent DNA, TCRdb's TRBD2 call cannot be checked. CDR3 in amino acids: CASSEYTAGTAQDTQYF.